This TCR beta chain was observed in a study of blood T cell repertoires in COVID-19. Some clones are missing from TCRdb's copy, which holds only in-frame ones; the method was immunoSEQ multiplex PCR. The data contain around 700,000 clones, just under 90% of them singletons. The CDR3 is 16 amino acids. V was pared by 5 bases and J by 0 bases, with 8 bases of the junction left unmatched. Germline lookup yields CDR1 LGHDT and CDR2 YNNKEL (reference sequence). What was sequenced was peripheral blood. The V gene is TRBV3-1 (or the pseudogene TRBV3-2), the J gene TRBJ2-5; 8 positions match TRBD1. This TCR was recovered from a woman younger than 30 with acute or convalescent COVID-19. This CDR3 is CASSEPGQAYQETQYF. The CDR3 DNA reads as TGTGCCAGCAGCGAACCGGGACAGGCGTACCAAGAGACCCAGTACTTC.